The source of this T cell receptor (beta chain) is a study of T cell responses to AZD1222 COVID-19 vaccine (dated by TCRdb to 2020 to 2022). Regarding the complete study: TCR sequencing was performed for approximately 240 trial participants, of whom around 210 were given two doses of AZD1222 and approximately 25 were given two doses of MenACWY control vaccine. Trial participants were enrolled into age subgroups of 18-55, 56-69 and 70-plus years, which contained about 150, 27 and 61 TCR-sequenced participants, respectively. General conclusions and limits of the study: After two AZD1222 doses, both the breadth and the depth of spike-specific TCRs were significantly higher than at day 0 and than in MenACWY recipients. Conclusions about previously exposed vaccinees are limited because only a handful of AZD1222 recipients were SARS-CoV-2 seropositive at baseline. Participants were mostly white British, with more females than males. The authors suggested clonal diversity may have been underestimated. Nearly half of unique spike-specific TCRs reportedly recognized epitopes outside regions mutated in the B.1.351 and B.1.1.7 variants. Vaccine-associated CD4 TCRs spanned the whole spike protein, with dominant responses in regions 160-218 and 743-854. Because no samples from the day 14 peak response were available, repertoires could be characterized only after the peak T cell response. The 56-69-year group was small, and its depth increase did not reach significance, likely because of low power.

The CDR3 regions of human TCRbeta chains were analyzed by immunosequencing. The authors' analysis ran thus. TCRs in the repertoires were matched against a reference library of SARS-CoV-2-specific TCRs that had been generated with the MIRA antigen-specificity platform. Breadth was defined as the fraction of unique TCRs that were SARS-CoV-2-associated. Depth was defined as the fraction of total T cells that were SARS-CoV-2-associated. Each spike-specific TCR was assigned to its reactive spike region and to a CD4 or CD8 class using the MIRA data. Log10-transformed breadth and depth values were compared by one-way ANOVA with Sidak's multiple comparisons tests. TCRdb took this table from immuneACCESS and kept in-frame rearrangements with V and J called. Such tables lack part of the clones; where checked against another copy, unresolved V genes explain under half of the gap, and the rest is unexplained. The DNA was the basis for D and trimming; V, J and clone size are from that table. In all, the sample holds 52,000 or so clones, and approximately 85% of those were seen once. Approximately 19% of the sample is taken by the ten largest.

To note about this clone: What antigen it recognizes has not been identified. Base-call qualities are not available, and no considerably larger clone is one nucleotide away.

The CDR3 starts with the cysteine, ends with the phenylalanine, and has 14 residues. Just the 42-base CDR3 DNA is kept, in frame starting at base 1. The germline V gene encodes CDR1 SGHTA and CDR2 FQGNSA. V has 1 base trimmed and J has 8 bases trimmed; junction bases matching no gene number 5. Sample time point, as interpreted from the label and publication: baseline before first vaccination. Taken with the paper, the label for treatment or condition translates to: meningococcal conjugate vaccine given as trial control. Vaccinee samples came from UK trials COV001 and COV002, including a single-blind randomized controlled phase 2/3 trial of AZD1222 (ChAdOx1 nCoV-19) in healthy adults. Trial participant PBMC samples were collected at day 0 and day 28 after the second dose for TCRbeta chain sequencing.

This chain joins TRBV7-2 to TRBJ2-4, and TRBD2 aligns with 7 junction nucleotides. The TCR sequence derives from an adult in good health. Sequenced here: peripheral blood, sampled on day 0 of MenACWY control vaccination. CDR3 loop: CASSLGGGGDIQYF. The DNA sequence follows: TGTGCCAGCAGCTTAGGGGGCGGGGGTGACATTCAGTACTTC. The reference TRBV7-2 and TRBJ2-4 proteins fill in what lies around the CDR3, so the full variable domain reads GAGVSQSPSNKVTEKGKDVELRCDPISGHTALYWYRQSLGQGLEFLIYFQGNSAPDKSGLPSDRFSAERTGGSVSTLTIQRTQQEDSAVYLCASSLGGGGDIQYFGAGTRLSVL.